This passage covers 2 T cell receptor beta chains from one sample sequenced in a study of vaccination effects on CD4 cells after COVID-19. Subsequent to a culture period of approximately 11 days, CD4+ T cells were isolated. Sequenced by immunoSEQ multiplex PCR; TCRdb stores in-frame clones only, minus some. The data contain 45,000 to 60,000 clones, more than 75% of them singletons. Antigen specificity for these receptors is unknown. The source material was CD4+ T cells from PBMCs cultured without peptide, sampled before COVID-19 vaccination. The receptors stem from a human donor who had a prior SARS-CoV-2 infection.

This clone was recorded only once. The V call is TRBV5-4, the J call TRBJ2-3; D not certain. The CDR3 has 14 amino acids. V lost 3 bases, J lost 4 bases, and 12 bases lay in between. Germline lookup yields CDR1 SGHNT and CDR2 YYREEE (reference sequence). CDR3 nucleotide sequence: TGTGCCAGCAGCTCGGCCCTCGGAGCAGATACGCAGTATTTT. Amino acids: CASSSALGADTQYF.

The rearrangement uses TRBV19 and TRBJ2-7; TRBD1 agrees at 9 bases. From germline, CDR1 is LNHDA and CDR2 SQIVND (reference sequence). CDR3 size: 17 residues. V dropped 3 bases and J dropped 4; count of bases not matched to a gene: 13. The CDR3 reads CASSIRSPGQGFYEQYF. For the CDR3, the DNA is TGTGCCAGTAGTATTCGCAGTCCGGGACAGGGATTTTACGAGCAGTACTTC. Drawing the rest from reference TRBV19 and TRBJ2-7, the complete variable domain is DGGITQSPKYLFRKEGQNVTLSCEQNLNHDAMYWYRQDPGQGLRLIYYSQIVNDFQKGDIAEGYSVSREKKESFPLTVTSAQKNPTAFYLCASSIRSPGQGFYEQYFGPGTRLTVT.